Here is one TCR beta chain with its context. This clonotype qualifies as medium-sized (0.01 to 0.1%) by its frequency, with no count on file. Its specific antigen is unknown. Sequences GTSNPN (CDR1) and SVGIG (CDR2) are obtained from the germline V gene (reference sequence). Reading from cysteine to phenylalanine, the CDR3 counts 14 amino acids. No DNA appears here. These data belong to a study of CXCR3-negative and CXCR3-positive naive CD8 T cells (dated by TCRdb to between 2019 and 2020). Broadly, across the study: In total, 120 million to 150 million TRB reads were obtained, which works out to roughly 1.5 +/- 0.3 million reads per library. The diversity and physicochemical repertoire analyses included more than nine donors pooled from two independent experiments. For the TRBV-TRBJ cluster analysis, the naive subsets came from 5 donors, while the memory cells came from 3 donors.

The sequencer was a NextSeq 550. The Human TCR Profiling Kit (MiLaboratory) was used to prepare UMI-labeled 5' RACE TRB cDNA libraries. cDNA synthesis used the entire amount of extracted RNA, and PCR amplification then used the entire amount of cDNA produced. Libraries were prepared in parallel with an identical number of PCR cycles. Per the source publication's procedure: With a minimum of two reads required per UMI, MIGEC and MiXCR pulled out about 54,000 +/- 9,700 unique UMI-labeled TRB cDNA molecules from each library. On average, about 40,000 +/- 10,000 functional in-frame TRB CDR3 nucleotide clonotypes lacking stop codons were found per library. After downsampling to 5000 UMI-labeled TRB molecules per sample, diversity metrics, including normalized Shannon-Wiener and Chao1, were computed in VDJtools. Clonotype-size-weighted physicochemical properties of the central five CDR3 residues (interaction energy, strength, volume and Kidera factor 4) were computed in VDJtools. Each entry corresponds to one CDR3 protein sequence from reads that TCRdb reprocessed, and DNA is not given. The authors' filters were not applied to this entry. The table of this sample itemizes 2,500 to 3,000 distinct CDR3 sequences. Around 2% of the sample is held by the ten biggest clonotypes.

What the research found in general, with its limitations: Comparably high repertoire diversity was found in both naive subsets, whereas much lower repertoire diversity was found in memory CD8+ T cells. Because surface CD5, which is linked to self-reactivity in mice, was comparable between the naive subsets, TCR interaction strength was also inferred from TRB CDR3 physicochemical properties. Freshly isolated PBMCs were used for most assays because CXCR3 expression partially decreased after cryopreservation. TRBV-TRBJ usage was similar between naive CXCR3-negative and CXCR3-positive cells from the same donor, while memory cells showed distinct patterns. Compared with CXCR3-negative naive cells, CXCR3-positive naive cells had TRB CDR3s with higher hydrophobicity (lower Kidera factor 4), lower energy, and higher strength and volume indices.

For each CD8+ T cell subset, flow sorting was done in triplicate, and 250,000 to 300,000 cells per subset went directly into RLT lysis buffer. Naive CD8+ T cells were defined stringently as CD45RO-CCR7+CD27+CD95- to exclude memory contaminants. Using standard density gradient centrifugation, peripheral blood mononuclear cells were isolated from buffy coats. Naive CXCR3-negative and CXCR3-positive CD8+ T cells were flow-sorted using a FACSAria III. An RNeasy Mini Kit was used to extract total RNA from the sorted cells. The chain links TRBV30 with TRBJ2-7; the D call from TCRdb, TRBD1, cannot be confirmed without DNA. The TCR comes from a human donor in good health. Some clones in this sample may be carry-over from other donors' samples. Sequencing was done on a sample of naive CXCR3+ CD8+ T cells from blood. In the paper's terms, the cell subset or site label means: CD45RO-CCR7+CD27+CD95- naive CD8+ T cells expressing CXCR3 (TNR3+). The CDR3 reads as follows: CAWTMTGPSGEQYF. The CDR3 plus the reference TRBV30 and TRBJ2-7 genes for the other parts give the full variable domain: SQTIHQWPATLVQPVGSPLSLECTVEGTSNPNLYWYRQAAGRGLQLLFYSVGIGQISSEVPQNLSASRPQDRQFILSSKKLLLSDSGFYLCAWTMTGPSGEQYFGPGTRLTVT.